What follows are 17 T cell receptor beta chains derived from one specimen sequenced in a study of blood T cell repertoires in COVID-19. Generated by immunoSEQ multiplex PCR, the TCRdb table keeps only in-frame clones and is missing some. The sample gives about 410,000 clones, roughly 91% of which show up once; approximately 1.5% is in the top ten. Sample: PBMCs or T cells enriched from blood (not recorded which). The receptor source for this set is a woman aged 30 to 39 who had recovered from COVID-19.

J is TRBJ2-7 and V is TRBV7-2; the D is unclear. The germline V gene encodes CDR1 SGHTA and CDR2 FQGNSA. The V end lost 1 base, the J end lost 1 base, and 11 bases lay between the germline ends. This CDR3 region has 15 residues. CDR3: CASSLGLAFSYEQYF. The CDR3 DNA follows: TGTGCCAGCAGCTTAGGTCTCGCGTTTTCCTACGAGCAGTACTTC. Using reference TRBV7-2 and TRBJ2-7 for the parts outside the CDR3, the full variable domain is GAGVSQSPSNKVTEKGKDVELRCDPISGHTALYWYRQSLGQGLEFLIYFQGNSAPDKSGLPSDRFSAERTGGSVSTLTIQRTQQEDSAVYLCASSLGLAFSYEQYFGPGTRLTVT.

This clone was picked up a small number of times. The chain's CDR3 is CASSGRGNEQYF. In DNA form, the CDR3 reads TGTGCCAGCAGCGGGCGGGGAAACGAGCAGTACTTC. This rearrangement joins TRBV3-1 (or the pseudogene TRBV3-2) to TRBJ2-7; D is possibly TRBD2 (6 bases). V was trimmed by 5 bases and J by 5 bases, leaving 10 bases between them. The germline CDR1 and CDR2 sequences are LGHDT and YNNKEL (reference sequence). The CDR3 sequence is 12 residues long.

The V and J genes are TRBV25-1 and TRBJ2-1; 7 bases fit TRBD2. J lost 6 bases, V lost 4 bases, and 9 bases had no gene match. The CDR3 has 15 amino acids. CDR1 is MGHDK and CDR2 is SYGVNS in the germline V gene. The CDR3 loop reads CASSARLADPNEQFF. CDR3 DNA sequence: TGTGCCAGCAGTGCCAGACTAGCCGACCCCAATGAGCAGTTCTTC. Full variable domain (remainder filled in from reference TRBV25-1 and TRBJ2-1): EADIYQTPRYLVIGTGKKITLECSQTMGHDKMYWYQQDPGMELHLIHYSYGVNSTEKGDLSSESTVSRIRTEHFPLTLESARPSHTSQYLCASSARLADPNEQFFGPGTRLTVL.

The genes are TRBV30 and TRBJ2-3; 8 nucleotides align to TRBD2. The CDR3 contains 16 residues. Germline values: CDR1 GTSNPN, CDR2 SVGIG (reference sequence). After removal of 0 bases from V and 0 bases from J, the junction contained 5 bases not matched to a gene. The CDR3: CAWSVRPSGSTDTQYF. For the CDR3, the DNA is TGTGCCTGGAGTGTACGCCCTAGCGGGAGCACAGATACGCAGTATTTT.

The table lists this clone with a count of one. J is TRBJ2-1 and V is TRBV7-8, with 9 bases that match TRBD1. The CDR3 is 14 residues long. The germline V gene encodes CDR1 SGHVS and CDR2 FQNEAQ. The junction had 6 bases not matched to a gene; V was cut back by 8 bases and J by 4 bases. The CDR3 loop is CASRPGQGYNEQFF. CDR3 bases: TGTGCCAGCCGTCCGGGACAGGGATACAATGAGCAGTTCTTC.

This sequence joins TRBV6-2 or TRBV6-3 and TRBJ1-1; D ambiguous. With 6 bases removed from V and 5 bases from J, the gap between germline ends came to 10 bases. Germline V lookup: CDR1 MNHEY, CDR2 SVGEGT. The CDR3 has 12 amino acids. The CDR3 here is CASSLRSTEAFF. The CDR3 bases are TGTGCCAGCAGCCTCCGGTCGACTGAAGCTTTCTTT.

The chain employs TRBV6-2 or TRBV6-3 and TRBJ1-3; D not certain. This CDR3 is built from 15 residues. Germline CDR1 reads MNHEY; CDR2 reads SVGEGT. V lost 5 bases and J 0 bases, leaving 11 bases between the germline ends. The CDR3 sequence: CASSRGSLSGNTIYF. The CDR3 region has the DNA TGTGCCAGCAGTCGAGGATCCCTCTCTGGAAACACCATATATTTT.

The chain has TRBV19 and TRBJ2-2; 7 bases align to TRBD1. Trimming at V came to 5 bases and at J to 3 bases, leaving 6 bases not matched to a gene. The V gene's germline CDR1 is LNHDA and CDR2 SQIVND (reference sequence). CDR3 length equals 15 residues. The CDR3 here is CASSAVTGDTGELFF. The CDR3 DNA is TGTGCCAGTAGTGCGGTCACAGGGGACACCGGGGAGCTGTTTTTT.

The V and J genes are TRBV29-1 and TRBJ1-2, with D uncertain. Trimming cost V 5 bases and J 1 base, with 11 bases left between them. The CDR3 covers 13 residues. Germline loops: CDR1 SQVTM, CDR2 ANQGSEA. The CDR3 sequence: CSVLQTLNYGYTF. CDR3 sequence (DNA): TGCAGCGTTTTACAGACCCTTAACTATGGCTACACCTTC.

This clone appeared a single time. The gene calls are TRBV29-1 and TRBJ2-7; possibly TRBD2 for D (7 bases). CDR1 and CDR2 (germline): SQVTM, ANQGSEA. Between the trimmed V and J ends, which lost 4 bases and 3 bases, there was a span of 13 bases. The CDR3 is made up of 13 amino acids. The CDR3, as DNA: TGCAGCGTTGTTGGGGGGGCTGACTACGAGCAGTACTTC. As protein: CSVVGGADYEQYF.

The CDR3 region is CASSGPGTPNTGELFF. The CDR3 nucleotides are TGTGCCAGCAGCGGACCCGGGACTCCAAACACCGGGGAGCTGTTTTTT. The V and J genes are TRBV7-3 and TRBJ2-2, with D possibly TRBD2 on 6 matching bases. The ends were cut back, 5 bases at V and 2 bases at J, with 15 bases in the middle. The CDR3 is 16 residues long. The germline CDR1 and CDR2 sequences are SGHTA and FQGTGA. The complete variable domain, with remaining parts taken from reference TRBV7-3 and TRBJ2-2, reads GAGVSQTPSNKVTEKGKYVELRCDPISGHTALYWYRQSLGQGPEFLIYFQGTGAADDSGLPNDRFFAVRPEGSVSTLKIQRTERGDSAVYLCASSGPGTPNTGELFFGEGSRLTVL.

About this clone itself: The same CDR3 arises from other DNA sequences in this sample as well. The chain uses TRBV29-1 and TRBJ1-3, with no clear D. V dropped 4 bases and J dropped 1 base, with 8 bases sitting between them. The CDR3 runs to 13 residues. CDR1 and CDR2 from the germline V gene are SQVTM and ANQGSEA. For the CDR3, the DNA is TGCAGCGTTGGCGGCCTTTCTGGAAACACCATATATTTT. This translates into CSVGGLSGNTIYF.

CDR3 amino acids: CASSPRGRGRNTDTQYF. The CDR3 DNA reads TGTGCCAGTAGTCCTCGCGGGAGGGGGCGGAACACAGATACGCAGTATTTT. The chain is built from TRBV19 and TRBJ2-3; 9 positions agree with TRBD2. Losses at the gene ends were 5 bases for V and 2 bases for J; bases not matched to a gene: 11. CDR3 length: 17 amino acids. The V gene's germline CDR1 is LNHDA and CDR2 SQIVND (reference sequence).

The chain carries TRBV28 and TRBJ1-5; 7 bases fit TRBD1. Germline V CDR1 and CDR2: MDHEN, SYDVKM. J lost 6 bases, V lost 8 bases, and 13 bases had no gene match. The CDR3 is 15 amino acids. The DNA of the CDR3 is TGTGCCAGCGGGATTAGACAGGGATTTTCTCAGCCCCAGCATTTT. Translated: CASGIRQGFSQPQHF. Based on the CDR3 plus reference TRBV28 and TRBJ1-5, the full variable domain is DVKVTQSSRYLVKRTGEKVFLECVQDMDHENMFWYRQDPGLGLRLIYFSYDVKMKEKGDIPEGYSVSREKKERFSLILESASTNQTSMYLCASGIRQGFSQPQHFGDGTRLSIL.

The genes are TRBV6-5 and TRBJ1-5; TRBD1 matches 8 bases. The CDR3 runs to 13 residues. The V gene's germline CDR1 is MNHEY and CDR2 SVGAGI. The J segment lost 11 bases and the V segment lost 6 bases, leaving 9 bases of the junction unmatched. CDR3 bases: TGTGCCAGCAGCACGGACAGGGATTCGACCCAGCATTTT. Its protein is CASSTDRDSTQHF.

V usage is TRBV19 and J usage is TRBJ1-5; D might be TRBD1 (5 bases). Looked up from germline, CDR1 is LNHDA and CDR2 is SQIVND (reference sequence). CDR3 length: 13 amino acids. The V end lost 3 bases, the J end lost 9 bases, and 12 bases lay between the germline ends. The CDR3 region has the DNA TGTGCCAGTAGTATTAGGGGCCCCACGCCCCAGCATTTT. Translated, it gives CASSIRGPTPQHF.

The chain carries TRBV2 and TRBJ1-1, with D maybe TRBD1 (6 bases). In germline, CDR1 is SNHLY, CDR2 FYNNEI. The CDR3 sequence is 14 residues long. V was clipped by 7 bases and J by 0 bases, with 12 bases between them. CDR3 loop: CASMTGSMNTEAFF. CDR3 DNA sequence: TGTGCCAGCATGACAGGATCAATGAACACTGAAGCTTTCTTT.